This section outlines one TCR beta chain sequence together with its context. Its antigen remains unidentified. Base-call qualities are not available, and no considerably larger clone is one nucleotide away. Another Seattle source contributed samples from volunteer blood donors who had recovered from COVID-19. The collaborating institutions used their own protocols to collect whole blood in K2EDTA tubes. For TCRbeta analysis, collaborator samples were shipped as frozen whole blood, as isolated PBMCs, or as DNA extracted from either sample type. The V end gives up 0 bases and the J end 6 bases, leaving 11 bases in the junction not matched to a gene. From a lookup of the germline V gene, CDR1 and CDR2 are SGDLS and YYNGEE. From the cysteine through the phenylalanine, the CDR3 covers 16 amino acids. Of all the DNA, just the CDR3 is kept, 48 bases in frame from base 1. The record originates from a study of blood T cell repertoires in COVID-19 (dated by TCRdb to about 2020). With respect to the entire study: Collaborator samples came from the United States, Italy and Spain and covered acute and convalescent phases of COVID-19. Sample metadata almost always included a de-identified subject ID, COVID-19 status, age in years and sex. The dataset comprised deeply sampled blood TCRbeta repertoires from subjects exposed to, actively infected with, or recovered from COVID-19. The repertoires were released in a freely available public database meant as a resource for research on the immune response to SARS-CoV-2. The samples were drawn from the first 160 participants of the ongoing ImmuneRACE study and from 1,254 subjects provided by 6 global collaborators. The prospective study material was composed of cDNA or gDNA derived from T cells, B-cell-depleted T cells, or PBMCs. Where available, HLA class I and class II types were obtained from metadata supplied by the sample provider rather than from assay-based typing. The investigation overall reported the following: How much clinical and demographic metadata was included differed by source and by participant, and the metadata was provided uncurated.

The immunoSEQ Assay, a bias-controlled multiplex PCR, was used to amplify TCRbeta CDR3 regions from genomic DNA. Concerning the study's data processing: The number of nucleated cells in each sample was estimated by amplification of reference gene primers within the assay. Sequence reads were collapsed and filtered to measure the absolute abundance of every unique TCRbeta CDR3 rearrangement. For each sample, productive Simpson clonality was calculated as the square root of Simpson's diversity index over productive rearrangements. The table comes from immuneACCESS by way of TCRdb, which keeps in-frame sequences with V and J called. Part of the clones is missing from these tables; in studies checked, under half for an unresolved V gene and the rest for unknown reasons. That table gives V, J and clone size, and the DNA gave D and trimming. Present in this sample are roughly 200,000 clones, 87% of which were seen just once. The ten largest clones add up to about 0.96% of the sample.

The TCR was taken from a woman between 18 and 30 years old who had recovered from COVID-19. Material: peripheral blood. The rearrangement combines TRBV9 with TRBJ1-1; 7 bases in between match TRBD1. CDR3 protein: CASSVEGGQKVAEAFF. The nucleotide sequence is given as TGTGCCAGCAGCGTAGAGGGGGGACAGAAGGTCGCTGAAGCTTTCTTT.